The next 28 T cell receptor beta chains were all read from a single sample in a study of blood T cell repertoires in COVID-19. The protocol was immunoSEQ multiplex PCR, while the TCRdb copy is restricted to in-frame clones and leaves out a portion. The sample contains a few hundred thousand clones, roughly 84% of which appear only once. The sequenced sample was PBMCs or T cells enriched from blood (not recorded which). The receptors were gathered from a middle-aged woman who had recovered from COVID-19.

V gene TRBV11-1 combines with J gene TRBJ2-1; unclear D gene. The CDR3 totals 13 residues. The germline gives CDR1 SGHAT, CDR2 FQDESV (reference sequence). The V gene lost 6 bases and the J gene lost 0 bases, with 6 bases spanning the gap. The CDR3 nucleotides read TGTGCCAGCAGGCGGTCCTCCTACAATGAGCAGTTCTTC. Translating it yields CASRRSSYNEQFF. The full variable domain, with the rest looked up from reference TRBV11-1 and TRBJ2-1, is EAEVAQSPRYKITEKSQAVAFWCDPISGHATLYWYRQILGQGPELLVQFQDESVVDDSQLPKDRFSAERLKGVDSTLKIQPAELGDSAMYLCASRRSSYNEQFFGPGTRLTVL.

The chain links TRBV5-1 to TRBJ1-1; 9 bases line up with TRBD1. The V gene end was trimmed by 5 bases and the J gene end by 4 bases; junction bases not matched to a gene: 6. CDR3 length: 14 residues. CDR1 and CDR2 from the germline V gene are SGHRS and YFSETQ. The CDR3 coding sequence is TGCGCCAGCAGGCCTGGGACAGGGCCCACTGAAGCTTTCTTT. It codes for CASRPGTGPTEAFF.

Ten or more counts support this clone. CDR3 nucleotide sequence: TGTGCCAGCAGCTCAGACAGGGGGATGTGGAATCAGCCCCAGCATTTT. Translated, it gives CASSSDRGMWNQPQHF. The V gene is TRBV7-2, the J gene TRBJ1-5; 9 bases agree with TRBD1. From germline, CDR1 is SGHTA and CDR2 FQGNSA. V lost 4 bases to trimming and J lost 4 bases; unmatched junction nucleotides: 8. The CDR3 totals 16 residues.

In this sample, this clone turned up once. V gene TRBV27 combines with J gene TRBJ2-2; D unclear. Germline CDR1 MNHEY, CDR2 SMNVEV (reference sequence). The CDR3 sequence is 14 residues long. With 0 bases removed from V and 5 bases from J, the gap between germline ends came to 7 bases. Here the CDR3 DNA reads TGTGCCAGCAGTTTATCTCTAGGAACCGGGGAGCTGTTTTTT. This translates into CASSLSLGTGELFF.

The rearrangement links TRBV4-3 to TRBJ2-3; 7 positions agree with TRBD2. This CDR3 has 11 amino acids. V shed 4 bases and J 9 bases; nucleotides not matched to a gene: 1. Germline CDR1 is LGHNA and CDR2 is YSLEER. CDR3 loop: CASSLGGTQYF. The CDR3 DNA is TGCGCCAGCAGCCTCGGGGGGACGCAGTATTTT.

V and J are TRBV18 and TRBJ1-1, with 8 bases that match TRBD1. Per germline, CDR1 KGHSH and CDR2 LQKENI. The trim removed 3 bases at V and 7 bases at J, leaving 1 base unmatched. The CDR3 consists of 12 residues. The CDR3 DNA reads TGTGCCAGCTCACCGGACAGGGATGAAGCTTTCTTT. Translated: CASSPDRDEAFF.

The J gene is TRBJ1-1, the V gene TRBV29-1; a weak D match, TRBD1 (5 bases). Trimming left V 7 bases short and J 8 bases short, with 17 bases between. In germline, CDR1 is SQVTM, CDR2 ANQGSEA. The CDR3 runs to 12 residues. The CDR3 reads CSAEPGRAEAFF. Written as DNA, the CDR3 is TGCAGCGCCGAACCAGGGAGGGCGGAAGCTTTCTTT.

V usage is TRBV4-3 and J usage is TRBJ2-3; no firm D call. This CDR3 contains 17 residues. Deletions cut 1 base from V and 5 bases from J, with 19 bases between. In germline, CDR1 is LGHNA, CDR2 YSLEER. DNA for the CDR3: TGCGCCAGCAGCCAAGCCTTCGCGAGGTCCTCCGGAGATACGCAGTATTTT. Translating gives CASSQAFARSSGDTQYF.

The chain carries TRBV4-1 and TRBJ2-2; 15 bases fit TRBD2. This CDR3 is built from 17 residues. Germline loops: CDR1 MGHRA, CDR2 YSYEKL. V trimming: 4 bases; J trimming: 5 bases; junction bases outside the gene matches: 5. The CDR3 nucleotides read TGCGCCAGCAGCCCGCGGACTAGCGGGAGGGAAACCGGGGAGCTGTTTTTT. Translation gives CASSPRTSGRETGELFF.

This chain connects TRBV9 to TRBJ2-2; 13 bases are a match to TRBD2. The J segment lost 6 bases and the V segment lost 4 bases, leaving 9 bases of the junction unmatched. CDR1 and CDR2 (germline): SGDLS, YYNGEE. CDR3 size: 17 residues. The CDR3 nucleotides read TGTGCCAGCAGCATGCGGACTAGCGGGAGTCCATCCGGGGAGCTGTTTTTT. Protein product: CASSMRTSGSPSGELFF.

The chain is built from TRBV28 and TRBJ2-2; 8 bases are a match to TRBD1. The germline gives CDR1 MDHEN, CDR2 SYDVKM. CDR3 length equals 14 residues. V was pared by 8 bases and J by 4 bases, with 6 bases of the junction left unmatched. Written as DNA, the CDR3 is TGTGCCAGCCGGACAGGGCTGCGCACCGGGGAGCTGTTTTTT. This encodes CASRTGLRTGELFF.

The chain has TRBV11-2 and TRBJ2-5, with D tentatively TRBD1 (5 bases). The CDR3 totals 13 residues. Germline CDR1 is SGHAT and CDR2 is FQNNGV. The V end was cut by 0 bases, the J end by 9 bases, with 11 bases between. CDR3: CASSLEGVGAQYF. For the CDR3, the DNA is TGTGCCAGCAGCTTAGAAGGGGTTGGGGCCCAGTACTTC. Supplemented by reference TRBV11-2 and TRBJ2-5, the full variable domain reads EAGVAQSPRYKIIEKRQSVAFWCNPISGHATLYWYQQILGQGPKLLIQFQNNGVVDDSQLPKDRFSAERLKGVDSTLKIQPAKLEDSAVYLCASSLEGVGAQYFGPGTRLLVL.

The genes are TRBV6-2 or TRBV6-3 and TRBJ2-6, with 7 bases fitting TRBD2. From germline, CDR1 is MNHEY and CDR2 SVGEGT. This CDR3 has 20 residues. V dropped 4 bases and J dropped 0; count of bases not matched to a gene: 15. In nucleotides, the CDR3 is TGTGCCAGCAGTTCCCCTCCGTCCGCGGGAGCCCTCTCTGGGGCCAACGTCCTGACTTTC. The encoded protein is CASSSPPSAGALSGANVLTF.

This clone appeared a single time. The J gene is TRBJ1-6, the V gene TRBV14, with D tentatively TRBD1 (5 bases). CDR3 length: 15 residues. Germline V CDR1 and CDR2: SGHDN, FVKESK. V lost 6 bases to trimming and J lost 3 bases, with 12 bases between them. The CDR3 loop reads CASRGGNLYNSPLHF. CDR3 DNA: TGTGCCAGCAGGGGGGGAAACCTCTATAATTCACCCCTCCACTTT. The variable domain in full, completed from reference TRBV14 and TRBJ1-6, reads EAGVTQFPSHSVIEKGQTVTLRCDPISGHDNLYWYRRVMGKEIKFLLHFVKESKQDESGMPNNRFLAERTGGTYSTLKVQPAELEDSGVYFCASRGGNLYNSPLHFGNGTRLTVT.

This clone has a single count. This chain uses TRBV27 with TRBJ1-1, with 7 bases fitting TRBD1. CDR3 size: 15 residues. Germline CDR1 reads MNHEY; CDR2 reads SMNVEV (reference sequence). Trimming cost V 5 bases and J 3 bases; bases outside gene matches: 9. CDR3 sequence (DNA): TGTGCCAGCAGTCCAAAGGGGGCGGAGGACACTGAAGCTTTCTTT. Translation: CASSPKGAEDTEAFF.

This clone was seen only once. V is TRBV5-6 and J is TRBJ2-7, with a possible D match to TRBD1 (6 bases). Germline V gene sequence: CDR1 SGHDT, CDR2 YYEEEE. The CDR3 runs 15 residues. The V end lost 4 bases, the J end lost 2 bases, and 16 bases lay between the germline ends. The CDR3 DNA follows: TGTGCCAGCAGCGCTTCGGGACACCCCGCCTACGAGCAGTACGTC. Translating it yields CASSASGHPAYEQYV.

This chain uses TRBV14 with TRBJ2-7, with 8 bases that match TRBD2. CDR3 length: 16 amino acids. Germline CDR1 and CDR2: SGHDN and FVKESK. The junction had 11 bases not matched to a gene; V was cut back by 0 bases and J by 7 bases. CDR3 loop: CASSQDSASGLREQYF. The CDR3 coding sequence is TGTGCCAGCAGCCAAGATTCGGCTAGCGGGCTACGGGAGCAGTACTTC. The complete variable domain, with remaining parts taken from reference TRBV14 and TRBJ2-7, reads EAGVTQFPSHSVIEKGQTVTLRCDPISGHDNLYWYRRVMGKEIKFLLHFVKESKQDESGMPNNRFLAERTGGTYSTLKVQPAELEDSGVYFCASSQDSASGLREQYFGPGTRLTVT.

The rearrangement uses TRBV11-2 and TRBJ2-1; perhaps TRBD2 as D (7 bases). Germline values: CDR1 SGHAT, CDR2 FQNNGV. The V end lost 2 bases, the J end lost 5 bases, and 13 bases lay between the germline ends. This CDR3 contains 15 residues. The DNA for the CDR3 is TGTGCCAGCAGCTTAATCCAGGGGAGGGACAATGAGCAGTTCTTC. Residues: CASSLIQGRDNEQFF.

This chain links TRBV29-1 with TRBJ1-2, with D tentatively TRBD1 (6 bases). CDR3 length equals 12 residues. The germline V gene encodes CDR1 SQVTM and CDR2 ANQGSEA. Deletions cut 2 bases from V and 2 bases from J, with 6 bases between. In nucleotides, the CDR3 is TGCAGCGTTGAAACAGGGAACTATGGCTACACCTTC. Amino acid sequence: CSVETGNYGYTF.

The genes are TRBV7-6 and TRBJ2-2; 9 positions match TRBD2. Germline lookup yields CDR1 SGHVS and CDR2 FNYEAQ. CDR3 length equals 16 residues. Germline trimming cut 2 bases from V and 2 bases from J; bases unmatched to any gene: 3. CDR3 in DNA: TGTGCCAGCAGCTTAAGGCTAGCGGGAAACACCGGGGAGCTGTTTTTT. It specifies CASSLRLAGNTGELFF.

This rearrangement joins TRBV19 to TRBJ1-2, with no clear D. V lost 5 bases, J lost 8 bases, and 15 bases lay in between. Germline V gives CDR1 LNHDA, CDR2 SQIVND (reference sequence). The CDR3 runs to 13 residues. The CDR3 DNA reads TGTGCCAGTAGTCCCTACCGGGAGCCAGGCTACACCTTC. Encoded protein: CASSPYREPGYTF. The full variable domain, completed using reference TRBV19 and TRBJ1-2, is DGGITQSPKYLFRKEGQNVTLSCEQNLNHDAMYWYRQDPGQGLRLIYYSQIVNDFQKGDIAEGYSVSREKKESFPLTVTSAQKNPTAFYLCASSPYREPGYTFGSGTRLTVV.

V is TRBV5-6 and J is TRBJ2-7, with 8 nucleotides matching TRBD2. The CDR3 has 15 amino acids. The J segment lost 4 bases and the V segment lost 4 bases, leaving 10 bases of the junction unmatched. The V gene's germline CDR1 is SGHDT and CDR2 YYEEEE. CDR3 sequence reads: CASSHGGGTSYEQYV. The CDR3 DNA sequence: TGTGCCAGCAGCCACGGCGGGGGGACTTCATACGAGCAGTACGTC.

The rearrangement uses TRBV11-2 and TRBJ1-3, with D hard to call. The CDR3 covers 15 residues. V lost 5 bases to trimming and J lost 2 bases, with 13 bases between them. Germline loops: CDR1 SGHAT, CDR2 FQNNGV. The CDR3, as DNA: TGTGCCAGCAGCGTCGGTGGTACTCCTGGAAACACCATATATTTT. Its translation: CASSVGGTPGNTIYF.

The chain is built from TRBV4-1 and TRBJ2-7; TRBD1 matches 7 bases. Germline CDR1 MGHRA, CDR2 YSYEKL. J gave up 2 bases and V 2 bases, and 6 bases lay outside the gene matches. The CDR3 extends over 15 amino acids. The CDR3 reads CASSQRTGAAYEQYF. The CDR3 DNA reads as TGCGCCAGCAGCCAACGCACAGGGGCCGCCTACGAGCAGTACTTC.

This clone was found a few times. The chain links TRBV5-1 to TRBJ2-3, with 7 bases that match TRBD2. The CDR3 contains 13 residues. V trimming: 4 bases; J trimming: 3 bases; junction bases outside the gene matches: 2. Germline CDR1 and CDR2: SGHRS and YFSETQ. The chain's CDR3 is CASSPGGTDTQYF. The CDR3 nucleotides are TGCGCCAGCAGCCCCGGGGGGACAGATACGCAGTATTTT.

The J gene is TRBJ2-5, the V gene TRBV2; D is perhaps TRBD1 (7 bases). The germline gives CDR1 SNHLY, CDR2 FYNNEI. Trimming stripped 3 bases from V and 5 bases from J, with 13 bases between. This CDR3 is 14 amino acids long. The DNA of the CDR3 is TGTGCCAGCAGTGACCGGGCAGGGGGGGAGACCCAGTACTTC. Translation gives CASSDRAGGETQYF. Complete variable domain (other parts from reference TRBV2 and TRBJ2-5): EPEVTQTPSHQVTQMGQEVILRCVPISNHLYFYWYRQILGQKVEFLVSFYNNEISEKSEIFDDQFSVERPDGSNFTLKIRSTKLEDSAMYFCASSDRAGGETQYFGPGTRLLVL.

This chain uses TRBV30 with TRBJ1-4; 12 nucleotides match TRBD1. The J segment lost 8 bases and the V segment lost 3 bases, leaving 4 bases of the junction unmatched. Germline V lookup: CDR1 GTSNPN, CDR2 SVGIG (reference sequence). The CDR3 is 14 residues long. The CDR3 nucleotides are TGTGCCTGGAGGTCGGGGACAGGGGGCGAAAAACTGTTTTTT. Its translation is CAWRSGTGGEKLFF.

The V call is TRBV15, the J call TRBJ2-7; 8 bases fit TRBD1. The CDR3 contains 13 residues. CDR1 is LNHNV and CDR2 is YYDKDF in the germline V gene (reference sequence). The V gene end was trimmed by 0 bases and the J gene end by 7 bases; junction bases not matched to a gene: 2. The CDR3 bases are TGTGCCACCAGCAGAGACAGGGGGCGAGAGCAGTACGTC. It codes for CATSRDRGREQYV.